This T cell receptor (beta chain) was observed in a study of cytomegalovirus exposure and HLA in healthy donors. Points from the study as a whole: Differences between HLA loci emerged in a later analysis of TCR association rates, with DRB1 most and HLA-C fewest. A later analysis, which compared TCR beta chains of equal frequency, found the HLA-associated ones more clonally expanded.

About this clone itself: The antigen remains unidentified.

The PCR used 60 Vbeta and 13 Jbeta primers. Per the original methods: About 10 million shared chains were among around 80 million unique TCR beta chains counted in a later analysis. The repertoire was sequenced with immunoSEQ multiplex PCR; TCRdb's copy has only in-frame clones and lacks some. That table furnishes V, J and clone size, whereas the DNA furnished D and trimming. The profile shows 150,000 to 200,000 clones, about 90% of them singletons. Healthy bone marrow donors made up the donors. CDR3 size: 14 residues. The V gene end was trimmed by 2 bases and the J gene end by 4 bases; junction bases not matched to a gene: 0. Germline V gene lookup returns CDR1 SGHRS and CDR2 YFSETQ.

This receptor was identified in a girl under three years old in good health and CMV-seronegative. The rearrangement joins TRBV5-1 to TRBJ2-2; 9 bases map to TRBD2. The sample consisted of PBMCs. The CDR3 is CASSLLAGTGELFF. CDR3 coding DNA: TGCGCCAGCAGCTTACTAGCGGGCACCGGGGAGCTGTTTTTT.